This section outlines one T cell receptor (beta chain) sequence together with its context. Its target is not known. This specimen belongs to a study of OX40 agonist ivuxolimab in advanced cancers. Findings and limits, study-wide: More expanded clones were seen, on average, in CD8+ T cells than in CD4+.

Profiled with immunoSEQ multiplex PCR; TCRdb holds only in-frame clones, not every one. The sample carries some 94,000 clones, about 96% recorded once. The J segment lost 5 bases and the V segment lost 5 bases, leaving 3 bases of the junction unmatched. The CDR3 contains 14 residues. The germline gives CDR1 SGHTA, CDR2 FQGNSA. This TCR was recovered from an adult with an advanced solid tumor such as melanoma, head and neck, liver or kidney cancer. The rearrangement links TRBV7-2 to TRBJ2-4; TRBD1 aligns across 10 bases. The sample in question was CD4+ or CD8+ T cells sorted from blood, obtained in a trial of the OX40 agonist ivuxolimab. This CDR3 reads CASSQTGGENIQYF. The CDR3 DNA follows: TGTGCCAGCAGCCAGACAGGGGGCGAAAACATTCAGTACTTC.